This T cell receptor beta chain was obtained from a study of T cell responses to AZD1222 COVID-19 vaccine. Study outcomes and limitations: Among spike-specific TCRs, nearly half reportedly target unmutated variant regions. The sample set comprised mostly white British donors with more females, and clonal diversity was possibly underestimated. When two AZD1222 doses had been given, Spike-specific TCR breadth and depth rose. In all cases, repertoires were sampled only after the peak T cell response.

Some clones are missing from TCRdb's copy, which holds only in-frame ones; the method was immunoSEQ multiplex PCR. The table lists about 25,000 clones, roughly 87% of them singletons. Concerning this clone itself: No antigen is known for it.

Germline loops: CDR1 MNHEY, CDR2 SVGAGI. Trimming took 5 bases from V and 0 from J, leaving 10 bases between them. CDR3 length: 14 residues. The clonotype comes from an adult who received the AZD1222 COVID-19 vaccine. This sequence joins TRBV6-5 and TRBJ1-2; D perhaps matches TRBD1 (5 bases). Sample: peripheral blood, taken 28 days after the second AZD1222 dose. Written as DNA, the CDR3 is TGTGCCAGCAGTCCCTGGGGGGCTAACTATGGCTACACCTTC. Protein product: CASSPWGANYGYTF.